Presented here are 32 T cell receptor beta chains from one specimen sequenced in a study of molecular identifiers for immune sequencing clone quantification. TCRdb reanalysed the PCR reads using MiXCR and keeps one entry per CDR3 protein. The sample yields more than 85,000 distinct CDR3 sequences, 30% to 45% seen once. Input material: naive CD8+ T cells from blood, with Jurkat cell RNA spiked in. Subset reported: FACS-sorted CD8+CD4-CCR7+CD45RA+ naive T cells. These receptors were taken from a human donor in good health. Some libraries in this study had Jurkat cell RNA spiked in.

This chain uses TRBV24-1 with TRBJ2-5; maybe TRBD1 (6 bases). Trimming removed 2 bases at V and 3 bases at J, with 9 bases between. CDR1 and CDR2 from the germline V gene are KGHDR and SFDVKD. The CDR3 length is 14 residues. The DNA of the CDR3 is TGTGCCACCAGTGATTGGGACAACGAAGAGACCCAGTACTTC. Amino acids: CATSDWDNEETQYF.

The chain employs TRBV4-3 and TRBJ2-4, with D possibly matching TRBD2 (6 bases). This CDR3 contains 16 residues. Trimming shortened V by 0 bases and J by 8 bases, and 17 bases separated the two germline ends. Germline loops: CDR1 LGHNA, CDR2 YSLEER. DNA of the CDR3: TGCGCCAGCAGCCAAGATTGGGGGTCGGGAGAGTACATTCAGTACTTC. As protein: CASSQDWGSGEYIQYF.

The rearrangement joins TRBV29-1 to TRBJ2-2, with a possible D match to TRBD2 (5 bases). The V gene's germline CDR1 is SQVTM and CDR2 ANQGSEA. The CDR3 spans 12 residues. The V end lost 7 bases, the J end lost 6 bases, and 12 bases lay between the germline ends. The DNA of the CDR3 is TGCAGCGCGGAGAGGGAGCCCGGGGAGCTGTTTTTT. Amino acid sequence: CSAEREPGELFF.

The rearrangement uses TRBV7-2 and TRBJ2-7; D is possibly TRBD2 (6 bases). The CDR3 runs 15 residues. Trimming pared 1 base from V and 3 bases from J, leaving 13 bases between. Germline V lookup: CDR1 SGHTA, CDR2 FQGNSA. In DNA form, the CDR3 reads TGTGCCAGCAGCTTAGATAGTAGCGGATTCTACGAGCAGTACTTC. Its translation is CASSLDSSGFYEQYF.

The chain is built from TRBV19 and TRBJ2-3, with D perhaps TRBD1 (5 bases). Germline V gives CDR1 LNHDA, CDR2 SQIVND (reference sequence). There are 15 residues in the CDR3. V was trimmed by 4 bases and J by 0 bases, leaving 11 bases between them. The CDR3 sequence: CASSTAQASTDTQYF. In nucleotides, the CDR3 is TGTGCCAGTAGTACTGCACAGGCTAGCACAGATACGCAGTATTTT.

This clonotype was seen ten or more times. V and J are TRBV20-1 and TRBJ1-5; 9 bases match TRBD1. Per germline, CDR1 DFQATT and CDR2 SNEGSKA (reference sequence). The CDR3 loop spans 12 amino acids. J gave up 6 bases and V 5 bases, and 2 bases lay outside the gene matches. The CDR3 DNA reads as TGCAGTGCTGGACAGGGGACTCAGCCCCAGCATTTT. Protein product: CSAGQGTQPQHF.

This clonotype was counted between two and nine times. This chain joins TRBV4-1 and TRBJ2-3; D gene uncertain. The CDR3 is 14 amino acids. Per the germline V gene, CDR1 is MGHRA and CDR2 is YSYEKL. V lost 1 base to trimming and J lost 2 bases, with 7 bases between them. The CDR3 DNA reads TGCGCCAGCAGCCAAGGACCATACACAGATACGCAGTATTTT. Translated: CASSQGPYTDTQYF.

This clonotype was found many times. The chain couples TRBV5-1 to TRBJ2-7; the D call may be TRBD1 or TRBD2 (5 bases each). V was trimmed by 3 bases and J by 2 bases, leaving 9 bases between them. The germline gives CDR1 SGHRS, CDR2 YFSETQ. The CDR3 totals 13 residues. The CDR3 bases are TGCGCCAGCAGCTCGGGACCGACCTACGAGCAGTACTTC. Protein: CASSSGPTYEQYF. The full variable domain, in which reference TRBV5-1 and TRBJ2-7 provide the parts outside the CDR3, is KAGVTQTPRYLIKTRGQQVTLSCSPISGHRSVSWYQQTPGQGLQFLFEYFSETQRNKGNFPGRFSGRQFSNSRSEMNVSTLELGDSALYLCASSSGPTYEQYFGPGTRLTVT.

Details on this clonotype: Since the CDR3 does not end with the conserved phenylalanine or tryptophan, this likely comes from a read error. The chain recombines TRBV6-2 or TRBV6-3 with TRBJ1-1; 7 bases align to TRBD1. The CDR3 contains 15 residues. Germline V lookup: CDR1 MNHEY, CDR2 SVGEGT. The CDR3 loop reads CASITPRDSYTEAFI. The CDR3 DNA sequence: TGTGCCAGCATAACTCCTCGGGACAGCTACACTGAGGCTTTCATT.

The chain links TRBV6-5 to TRBJ2-1; 15 bases align to TRBD2. There are 15 residues in the CDR3. Germline V gives CDR1 MNHEY, CDR2 SVGAGI. V shed 6 bases and J 8 bases; nucleotides not matched to a gene: 5. The CDR3: CASRLGLAGGHEQFF. CDR3 sequence (DNA): TGTGCCAGCAGGCTGGGACTAGCGGGAGGACATGAGCAGTTCTTC.

The table lists this clonotype with many counts. The J gene is TRBJ1-2, the V gene TRBV29-1, with TRBD1 matching over 7 bases. The CDR3 extends over 13 amino acids. Germline loops: CDR1 SQVTM, CDR2 ANQGSEA. Trimming cost V 6 bases and J 0 bases; bases outside gene matches: 4. CDR3 sequence (DNA): TGCAGCGTCACAGGGGACACTAACTATGGCTACACCTTC. This codes for CSVTGDTNYGYTF.

The V gene is TRBV7-2, the J gene TRBJ2-3; D might be TRBD2 (6 bases). Deletions cut 5 bases from V and 3 bases from J, with 15 bases between. CDR3 length equals 15 residues. Germline loops: CDR1 SGHTA, CDR2 FQGNSA. The DNA of the CDR3 is TGTGCCAGCAGCCCCTTTAGCGGAATAACAGATACGCAGTATTTT. This translates into CASSPFSGITDTQYF.

Points on this clonotype: This likely comes from a read error, as the CDR3 has no conserved phenylalanine or tryptophan at its end. This chain uses TRBV6-2 or TRBV6-3 with TRBJ1-6; D is uncertain. This CDR3 region has 14 residues. CDR1 is MNHEY and CDR2 is SVGEGT in the germline V gene. V lost 4 bases and J 6 bases, leaving 10 bases between the germline ends. The CDR3: CASSWTRSNSPLHL. Written as DNA, the CDR3 is TGTGCCAGCAGTTGGACCAGGAGTAATTCACCCCTCCACTTA.

A note on this clonotype: At one end, the junction sequence differs from germline, possibly due to a read error. V usage is TRBV20-1 and J usage is TRBJ2-7, with 11 bases aligning to TRBD2. CDR1 is DFQATT and CDR2 is SNEGSKA in the germline V gene (reference sequence). The CDR3 runs to 16 residues. CDR3 region: CSASPIAGGISFEQYF. The CDR3 DNA reads as TGCAGTGCTAGCCCCATAGCGGGAGGGATCTCCTTCGAGCAGTACTTC.

This clonotype has ten or more counts. The V gene is TRBV6-5, the J gene TRBJ1-1; D call uncertain. This CDR3 has 13 amino acids. Trimming stripped 2 bases from V and 0 bases from J, with 4 bases between. CDR1 and CDR2 (germline): MNHEY, SVGAGI. CDR3 nucleotides: TGTGCCAGCAGTTACGGCATGAACACTGAAGCTTTCTTT. It is translated as CASSYGMNTEAFF.

On this clonotype itself: A read error may be the cause here, since a much bigger clone is one base away. The CDR3 does not close with the conserved phenylalanine or tryptophan, likely indicating a read error. J is TRBJ1-2 and V is TRBV9; no reliable D call. Germline loops: CDR1 SGDLS, CDR2 YYNGEE. V was trimmed by 5 bases and J by 5 bases, leaving 7 bases between them. This CDR3 spans 11 amino acids. The DNA of the CDR3 is TGTGCCAGCAGTCCAGGATATGGCTACACCTTA. This sequence encodes CASSPGYGYTL.

Points on this clonotype: One end of the junction is discordant with germline, which a read error may explain. The chain combines TRBV12-3 or TRBV12-4 with TRBJ1-2; no definite D call. The CDR3 is 16 amino acids. CDR3 DNA sequence: TGTGCCGGCAGTCCAAAGGGCGCAAGAGCTAGCTATGGCTACACCTTC. Its protein product is CAGSPKGARASYGYTF.

The chain carries TRBV6-5 and TRBJ2-1; 10 bases are a match to TRBD2. CDR3 length equals 15 residues. V was clipped by 0 bases and J by 10 bases; unmatched bases: 6. Germline-derived CDR1 and CDR2 are MNHEY and SVGAGI. CDR3 coding DNA: TGTGCCAGCAGTTACTCGGGACTAGCGACAGAGGAGCAGTTCTTC. Its protein product is CASSYSGLATEEQFF.

This clonotype showed up many times. This chain links TRBV2 with TRBJ2-2, with D possibly matching TRBD2 (6 bases). This CDR3 region has 14 residues. V shed 7 bases and J shed 4 bases, with 13 bases lying between them. Germline-derived CDR1 and CDR2 are SNHLY and FYNNEI. As DNA, the CDR3 is TGTGCCAGCAATCCGGGGGTGGGCACCGGGGAGCTGTTTTTT. Its translation: CASNPGVGTGELFF.

This clonotype appeared a single time. The junction differs from germline at one of its ends, possibly a read error. The rearrangement links TRBV13 to TRBJ2-7, with 7 bases matching TRBD2. Germline-derived CDR1 and CDR2 are PRHDT and FYEKMQ (reference sequence). The CDR3 contains 15 residues. The CDR3 DNA sequence: TGTACCAGCAGCTTTAACTCCGGGGGGTCCTACGAGCAGTACTTC. Amino acid sequence: CTSSFNSGGSYEQYF. Full variable domain (outside the CDR3, taken from reference TRBV13 and TRBJ2-7): AAGVIQSPRHLIKEKRETATLKCYPIPRHDTVYWYQQGPGQDPQFLISFYEKMQSDKGSIPDRFSAQQFSDYHSELNMSSLELGDSALYFCTSSFNSGGSYEQYFGPGTRLTVT.

This clonotype has a handful of counts. CDR3 sequence (DNA): TGTGCCAGCAGCGTAGGTTGGCGGGCCGGCTCCTACAATGAGCAGTTCTTC. Residues: CASSVGWRAGSYNEQFF. The genes are TRBV9 and TRBJ2-1; D might be TRBD2 (5 bases). The germline V gene has CDR1 SGDLS and CDR2 YYNGEE. Trimming took off 0 bases at V and 0 bases at J, with 13 bases between the two ends. This CDR3 spans 17 amino acids.

This clonotype was recorded a few times. This chain uses TRBV28 with TRBJ2-1; no clear D. The CDR3 consists of 14 residues. The V gene's germline CDR1 is MDHEN and CDR2 SYDVKM. Deletions cut 5 bases from V and 0 bases from J, with 8 bases between. The CDR3 protein is CASSQQRSYNEQFF. CDR3 bases: TGTGCCAGCAGTCAACAACGCTCCTACAATGAGCAGTTCTTC.

This chain's CDR3 is CSVAQGRVYEQYF. CDR3 sequence (DNA): TGCAGCGTGGCTCAGGGGCGGGTCTACGAGCAGTACTTC. V gene TRBV29-1 combines with J gene TRBJ2-7; possible D gene TRBD1, 6 bases. CDR1 SQVTM and CDR2 ANQGSEA come from the germline V gene. Trimming took 6 bases from V and 3 from J, leaving 15 bases between them. The CDR3 extends over 13 amino acids.

The chain joins TRBV29-1 to TRBJ2-7, with D unclear. V was shortened by 0 bases and J by 4 bases, with 7 bases between the two germline ends. Per the germline V gene, CDR1 is SQVTM and CDR2 is ANQGSEA. The CDR3 covers 12 residues. CDR3: CSVEDSKYEQYF. The CDR3 DNA follows: TGCAGCGTTGAAGACTCGAAATACGAGCAGTACTTC.

In the case of this clonotype: A read error is likely, as this CDR3 ends without the conserved phenylalanine or tryptophan. This chain uses TRBV28 with TRBJ2-1; 7 bases agree with TRBD1. J was trimmed by 8 bases and V by 2 bases; bases with no gene match: 12. The CDR3 runs 16 residues. Germline lookup yields CDR1 MDHEN and CDR2 SYDVKM. This CDR3 is CASSLLGTEFYYEQFL. The CDR3 nucleotides read TGTGCCAGCAGTTTACTCGGGACAGAATTTTACTATGAGCAGTTCCTC.

Concerning this clonotype: This is likely a read error, given that the CDR3 carries no conserved phenylalanine or tryptophan at its end. The chain links TRBV4-3 to TRBJ2-7; 8 bases are shared with TRBD1. Losses at the gene ends were 3 bases for V and 9 bases for J; bases not matched to a gene: 10. Germline loops: CDR1 LGHNA, CDR2 YSLEER. This CDR3 has 14 residues. CDR3 nucleotides: TGCGCCAGCAGCCAGGCAGAGGCAGGGGGCGCGCAGTACTAC. Translation: CASSQAEAGGAQYY.

A word on this clonotype: Possible read error: a much larger clone is one base away. This chain links TRBV7-3 with TRBJ1-5; TRBD1 is a possible D gene (5 bases). CDR1 and CDR2 from the germline V gene are SGHTA and FQGTGA. The CDR3 totals 14 residues. The CDR3 is CASSRTGSNRPQHF. The CDR3 bases are TGTGCCAGCAGCCGTACAGGAAGCAATCGGCCCCAGCATTTT.

Notes on this clonotype: Here the CDR3 omits its conserved ending phenylalanine or tryptophan, so a read error is the likely source. The chain recombines TRBV7-2 with TRBJ2-7; D may match TRBD1 or TRBD2 (5 bases each). Trimming stripped 0 bases from V and 4 bases from J, with 10 bases between. Germline assignment: CDR1 SGHTA and CDR2 FQGNSA. The CDR3 covers 14 residues. The CDR3 sequence is CASSLAGAGYEQYS. CDR3 sequence (DNA): TGTGCCAGCAGCTTAGCCGGGGCAGGGTACGAGCAGTACTCC.

In this sample, this clonotype turned up many times. The rearrangement links TRBV7-6 to TRBJ2-3; no clear D. Germline V gives CDR1 SGHVS, CDR2 FNYEAQ. This CDR3 region has 15 residues. V lost 4 bases and J lost 2, with 13 bases in between. The chain's CDR3 is CASSYGPKATDTQYF. The DNA for the CDR3 is TGTGCCAGCAGCTACGGACCGAAGGCCACAGATACGCAGTATTTT.

Comments on this clonotype: This may be a read error, as it is one base from a much larger clone. The chain uses TRBV28 and TRBJ2-7, with 9 nucleotides matching TRBD1. This CDR3 has 18 residues. V trimming: 6 bases; J trimming: 5 bases; junction bases outside the gene matches: 20. Germline lookup yields CDR1 MDHEN and CDR2 SYDVKM. The CDR3 loop is CASRFPRAAWDRENEQYF. The DNA for the CDR3 is TGTGCCAGCAGGTTTCCCCGCGCCGCCTGGGACAGGGAAAACGAGCAGTACTTC.

This clonotype was counted between two and nine times. V and J are TRBV28 and TRBJ2-2; TRBD1 aligns across 7 bases. Germline CDR1 reads MDHEN; CDR2 reads SYDVKM. After removal of 5 bases from V and 7 bases from J, the junction contained 10 bases not matched to a gene. The CDR3 spans 15 residues. The CDR3 here is CASSTTGVLDGELFF. DNA for the CDR3: TGTGCCAGCAGTACTACAGGGGTACTCGACGGGGAGCTGTTTTTT. The variable domain in full, completed from reference TRBV28 and TRBJ2-2, reads DVKVTQSSRYLVKRTGEKVFLECVQDMDHENMFWYRQDPGLGLRLIYFSYDVKMKEKGDIPEGYSVSREKKERFSLILESASTNQTSMYLCASSTTGVLDGELFFGEGSRLTVL.

This clonotype has a count of ten or more. This rearrangement joins TRBV7-9 to TRBJ2-7; 13 bases fit TRBD2. There are 15 residues in the CDR3. The J segment lost 3 bases and the V segment lost 3 bases, leaving 2 bases of the junction unmatched. The germline gives CDR1 SEHNR, CDR2 FQNEAQ (reference sequence). DNA of the CDR3: TGTGCCAGCAGCTTCCGGACTAGCGGGAGCTACGAGCAGTACTTC. Translation: CASSFRTSGSYEQYF.